The 21 T cell receptor beta chains given below trace back to one sample, sequenced in a study of identical twins. TCRdb reprocessed the 5' RACE reads with MiXCR, giving one entry per CDR3 protein. Seen here are around 530,000 distinct CDR3 sequences, 12% to 15% observed once, and the top ten hold 0.35% to 0.45%. These data were also filed under a second study, of yellow fever vaccine responses in identical twins.

Sequenced input: CD4+ T cells sorted from blood. These TCRs come from a woman younger than 35 in good health.

This clonotype showed up just a few times. The rearrangement uses TRBV24-1 and TRBJ2-2, with a weak D call TRBD2 (6 bases). V was shortened by 6 bases and J by 3 bases, with 16 bases between the two germline ends. The CDR3 consists of 16 residues. CDR1 KGHDR and CDR2 SFDVKD come from the germline V gene. The CDR3 sequence: CATSLLGGPDTGELFF. The CDR3 bases are TGTGCCACCAGTCTCCTCGGAGGGCCGGACACCGGGGAGCTGTTTTTT.

There are a few counts of this clonotype. This sequence joins TRBV15 and TRBJ2-3; no firm D call. CDR3 size: 15 residues. The ends were cut back, 0 bases at V and 2 bases at J, with 9 bases in the middle. The germline CDR1 and CDR2 sequences are LNHNV and YYDKDF (reference sequence). The CDR3 loop is CATSRDPGYTDTQYF. The CDR3 DNA reads TGTGCCACCAGCAGAGATCCTGGATACACAGATACGCAGTATTTT.

This clonotype showed up many times. This chain links TRBV10-3 with TRBJ2-7; no reliable D call. CDR3 length: 14 amino acids. Trimming shortened V by 4 bases and J by 3 bases, and 13 bases separated the two germline ends. The germline CDR1 and CDR2 sequences are ENHRY and SYGVKD. CDR3 DNA sequence: TGTGCCATCAGTGCCGGACCAGGCGGCTACGAGCAGTACGTC. It is translated as CAISAGPGGYEQYV.

The rearrangement joins TRBV7-3 to TRBJ2-3, with a weak D call TRBD1 (6 bases). Germline loops: CDR1 SGHTA, CDR2 FQGTGA. V was pared by 4 bases and J by 4 bases, with 9 bases between. The CDR3 totals 13 residues. The chain's CDR3 is CASSSTGSDTQYF. Written as DNA, the CDR3 is TGTGCCAGCAGCTCAACAGGGTCAGATACGCAGTATTTT.

At least ten counts were recorded for this clonotype. This chain connects TRBV12-3 or TRBV12-4 to TRBJ2-2, with TRBD1 as a possible D gene (6 bases). This CDR3 has 13 residues. Deletions cut 11 bases from V and 0 bases from J, with 10 bases between. As DNA, the CDR3 is TGTGCCCCGGGACAAGCGAACACCGGGGAGCTGTTTTTT. Protein product: CAPGQANTGELFF.

This clonotype has more than one count but fewer than ten. The chain employs TRBV27 and TRBJ2-2, with D unclear. The CDR3 has 12 amino acids. V was trimmed by 7 bases and J by 6 bases, leaving 9 bases between them. Per germline, CDR1 MNHEY and CDR2 SMNVEV (reference sequence). In DNA, the CDR3 is TGTGCCAGCACATCCCGGCCCGGGGAGCTGTTTTTT. Translation gives CASTSRPGELFF.

The chain joins TRBV15 to TRBJ2-2, with 7 bases lining up with TRBD1. The V segment lost 5 bases and the J segment 4 bases; nucleotides outside the gene matches: 7. The CDR3 spans 15 residues. The germline CDR1 and CDR2 sequences are LNHNV and YYDKDF (reference sequence). CDR3 in DNA: TGTGCCACCAGCGGCGCCGGGACAGTCACCGGGGAGCTGTTTTTT. This codes for CATSGAGTVTGELFF.

This clonotype came up a few times. The chain recombines TRBV6-1 with TRBJ1-1; the D gene is possibly TRBD1 (5 bases). The CDR3 loop spans 14 amino acids. Trimming took 6 bases from V and 1 from J, leaving 12 bases between them. Germline-derived CDR1 and CDR2 are MNHNS and SASEGT. CDR3 in DNA: TGTGCCAGCAGGCCTCCCCAGGGGAACACTGAAGCTTTCTTT. Protein: CASRPPQGNTEAFF.

The rearrangement uses TRBV24-1 and TRBJ2-2, with 10 bases that match TRBD1. CDR3 length: 15 residues. With 6 bases clipped from V and 7 bases from J, the junction kept 7 bases outside the gene matches. The V gene's germline CDR1 is KGHDR and CDR2 SFDVKD. CDR3 sequence reads: CATSRTGGKVGELFF. For the CDR3, the DNA is TGTGCCACCAGTCGGACAGGGGGAAAGGTCGGGGAGCTGTTTTTT.

V is TRBV5-6 and J is TRBJ2-6; TRBD1 aligns across 7 bases. Trimming at V came to 4 bases and at J to 1 base, leaving 11 bases not matched to a gene. The CDR3 sequence is 18 residues long. Germline-derived CDR1 and CDR2 are SGHDT and YYEEEE. The CDR3 is CASSNNRGPFSGANVLTF. The DNA for the CDR3 is TGTGCCAGCAGCAACAACAGGGGTCCCTTTTCTGGGGCCAACGTCCTGACTTTC. Filled out from reference TRBV5-6 and TRBJ2-6, the complete variable domain reads DAGVTQSPTHLIKTRGQQVTLRCSPKSGHDTVSWYQQALGQGPQFIFQYYEEEERQRGNFPDRFSGHQFPNYSSELNVNALLLGDSALYLCASSNNRGPFSGANVLTFGAGSRLTVL.

The chain couples TRBV7-2 to TRBJ2-7, with D uncertain. CDR1 and CDR2 from the germline V gene are SGHTA and FQGNSA. The CDR3 consists of 14 residues. The V end lost 4 bases, the J end lost 2 bases, and 12 bases lay between the germline ends. The CDR3: CASSSASPPYEQYV. DNA for the CDR3: TGTGCCAGCAGCTCAGCCTCACCACCCTACGAGCAGTACGTC.

Only a few counts were recorded for this clonotype. The chain uses TRBV4-1 and TRBJ2-5; no definite D call. The CDR3 is 15 residues long. Germline lookup yields CDR1 MGHRA and CDR2 YSYEKL. V dropped 4 bases and J dropped 8 bases, with 20 bases sitting between them. For the CDR3, the DNA is TGCGCCAGCAGCCCTACTACAGCCCCGAAAGGAACCCAGTACTTC. Translating gives CASSPTTAPKGTQYF.

This clonotype turned up a few times. The chain recombines TRBV7-9 with TRBJ1-2, with TRBD1 matching 7 bases. Germline lookup yields CDR1 SEHNR and CDR2 FQNEAQ (reference sequence). V lost 2 bases and J lost 6; bases outside the gene matches: 9. This CDR3 region has 15 residues. The CDR3 DNA follows: TGTGCCAGCAGCTTACGGGACAGACGGGTAGATGGCTACACCTTC. It codes for CASSLRDRRVDGYTF.

This clonotype was seen more than once but under ten times. V and J are TRBV27 and TRBJ2-1, with 9 bases matching TRBD2. Unmatched junction bases numbered 4, after V lost 4 bases and J lost 0 bases. The CDR3 is 16 residues long. The germline V gene has CDR1 MNHEY and CDR2 SMNVEV (reference sequence). For the CDR3, the DNA is TGTGCCAGCAGTTCTTATAGCGGGAGCTCCTACAATGAGCAGTTCTTC. This translates into CASSSYSGSSYNEQFF.

The gene calls are TRBV24-1 and TRBJ2-2, with 8 bases that match TRBD1. The length of the CDR3 is 16 residues. Unmatched junction bases numbered 4, after V lost 4 bases and J lost 1 base. Germline V gene sequence: CDR1 KGHDR, CDR2 SFDVKD. CDR3 DNA: TGTGCCACCAGTGACCCCGGGACAGGGAACACCGGGGAGCTGTTTTTT. Translating gives CATSDPGTGNTGELFF.

V gene TRBV25-1 combines with J gene TRBJ2-7, with 7 bases fitting TRBD2. Trimming at V came to 3 bases and at J to 0 bases, leaving 5 bases not matched to a gene. Germline CDR1 MGHDK, CDR2 SYGVNS. CDR3 length: 15 residues. DNA of the CDR3: TGTGCCAGCAGTGAGGCGGGAGTGGCCTCCTACGAGCAGTACTTC. It specifies CASSEAGVASYEQYF.

J is TRBJ1-1 and V is TRBV11-2; 7 positions match TRBD1. Germline V lookup: CDR1 SGHAT, CDR2 FQNNGV. This CDR3 is 15 amino acids long. Trimming removed 4 bases from V and 0 bases from J; junction bases left unmatched: 5. Here the CDR3 DNA reads TGTGCCAGCAGCTCGGGACAGCTCATGAACACTGAAGCTTTCTTT. Amino acid sequence: CASSSGQLMNTEAFF.

The chain recombines TRBV7-8 with TRBJ2-2, with a tentative D call TRBD2 (6 bases). Germline V lookup: CDR1 SGHVS, CDR2 FQNEAQ. This CDR3 has 17 amino acids. V was shortened by 5 bases and J by 0 bases, with 16 bases between the two germline ends. The DNA of the CDR3 is TGTGCCAGCAGCCAAACAACGGAGGGAACGAACACCGGGGAGCTGTTTTTT. Translated: CASSQTTEGTNTGELFF.

The J gene is TRBJ2-7, the V gene TRBV10-3, with 16 positions matching TRBD2. Unmatched junction bases numbered 1, after V lost 3 bases and J lost 2 bases. The CDR3 consists of 16 residues. Per the germline V gene, CDR1 is ENHRY and CDR2 is SYGVKD. The CDR3, as DNA: TGTGCCATCAGTGACGGGACTAGCGGGAGGGCCTACGAGCAGTACTTC. Translated, it gives CAISDGTSGRAYEQYF.

The chain joins TRBV6-1 to TRBJ2-2; no reliable D call. V was cut by 10 bases and J by 4 bases, with 16 bases left in between. CDR3 length: 14 residues. The germline CDR1 and CDR2 sequences are MNHNS and SASEGT. DNA for the CDR3: TGTGCCAACAGCCCGTCGACAACCACCGGGGAGCTGTTTTTT. This codes for CANSPSTTTGELFF.

This clonotype has more than one count but fewer than ten. The chain employs TRBV10-3 and TRBJ2-2; D is ambiguous. Germline V lookup: CDR1 ENHRY, CDR2 SYGVKD. Trimming shortened V by 0 bases and J by 5 bases, and 10 bases separated the two germline ends. The CDR3 length is 15 residues. The CDR3 protein is CAISESRQTTGELFF. As DNA, the CDR3 is TGTGCCATCAGTGAGTCGCGTCAGACGACCGGGGAGCTGTTTTTT.